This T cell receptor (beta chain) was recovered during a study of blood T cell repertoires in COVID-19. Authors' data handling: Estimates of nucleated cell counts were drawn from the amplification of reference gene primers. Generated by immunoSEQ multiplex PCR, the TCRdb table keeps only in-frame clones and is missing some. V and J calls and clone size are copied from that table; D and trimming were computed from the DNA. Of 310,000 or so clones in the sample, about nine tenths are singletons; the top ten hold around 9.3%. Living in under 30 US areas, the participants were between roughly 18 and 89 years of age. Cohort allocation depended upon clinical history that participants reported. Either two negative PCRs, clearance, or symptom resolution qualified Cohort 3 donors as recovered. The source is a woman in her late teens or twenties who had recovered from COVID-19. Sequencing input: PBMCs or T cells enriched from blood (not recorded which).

The CDR3 loop reads CASSFPRQGKKGYGYTF. The CDR3 nucleotides read TGTGCCAGCAGCTTCCCAAGACAGGGGAAAAAGGGCTATGGCTACACCTTC. The chain joins TRBV11-2 to TRBJ1-2; 8 bases map to TRBD1. Germline V gene sequence: CDR1 SGHAT, CDR2 FQNNGV. The V gene end was trimmed by 3 bases and the J gene end by 4 bases; junction bases not matched to a gene: 13. The CDR3 totals 17 residues.